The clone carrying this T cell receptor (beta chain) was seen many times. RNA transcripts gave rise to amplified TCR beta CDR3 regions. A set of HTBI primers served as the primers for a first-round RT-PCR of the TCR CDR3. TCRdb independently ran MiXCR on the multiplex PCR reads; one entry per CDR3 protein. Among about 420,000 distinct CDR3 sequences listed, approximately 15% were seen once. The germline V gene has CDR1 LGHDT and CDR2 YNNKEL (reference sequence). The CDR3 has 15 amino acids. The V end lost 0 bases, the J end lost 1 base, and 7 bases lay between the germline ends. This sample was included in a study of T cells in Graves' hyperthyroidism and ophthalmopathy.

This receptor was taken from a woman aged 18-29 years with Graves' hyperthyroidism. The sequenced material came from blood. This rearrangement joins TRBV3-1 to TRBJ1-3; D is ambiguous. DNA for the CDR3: TGTGCCAGCAGCCAAGACCATCTATCTGGAAACACCATATATTTT. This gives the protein CASSQDHLSGNTIYF.